These 3 T cell receptor beta chains originate from one sample sequenced in a study of T-cell reconstitution after alpha-beta-depleted transplantation in children. As it was prepared, the TCRbeta library received unique molecular identifiers. One entry per CDR3 protein, called by TCRdb with MiXCR from the PCR reads. The sample includes around 94,000 distinct CDR3 sequences, approximately 8% seen only once; the top ten take about 16%. The sample was PBMCs, taken before TCRalphabeta/CD19-depleted stem cell transplant. The receptor set was obtained from a boy between 2 and 10 years old with acute lymphoblastic leukemia, due to receive a stem cell transplant.

There are many counts of this clonotype. The rearrangement joins TRBV5-1 to TRBJ2-7, with a possible D match to TRBD2 (6 bases). This CDR3 has 14 residues. The germline V and J ends were trimmed by 0 bases and 3 bases, with 10 bases remaining between them. CDR1 is SGHRS, CDR2 YFSETQ, per germline. CDR3 amino acids: CASSLGGDFYEQYF. Written as DNA, the CDR3 is TGCGCCAGCAGCTTGGGAGGGGACTTCTACGAGCAGTACTTC.

The J gene is TRBJ2-3, the V gene TRBV9, with TRBD2 matching over 11 bases. Germline loops: CDR1 SGDLS, CDR2 YYNGEE. The trim removed 4 bases at V and 4 bases at J, leaving 2 bases unmatched. CDR3 length: 14 residues. The CDR3 sequence is CASSPGLAADTQYF. The CDR3 nucleotides are TGTGCCAGCAGCCCGGGACTAGCGGCAGATACGCAGTATTTT.

The J gene is TRBJ2-2, the V gene TRBV20-1; TRBD2 matches 8 bases. The junction had 16 bases not matched to a gene; V was cut back by 3 bases and J by 7 bases. This CDR3 contains 17 residues. CDR1 and CDR2 (germline): DFQATT, SNEGSKA (reference sequence). The DNA for the CDR3 is TGCAGTGCTAGGGCACGGGGGGGCCTCGGTTTTTACGGGGAGCTGTTTTTT. It specifies CSARARGGLGFYGELFF.